The clone carrying this T cell receptor (delta chain) occurred a few times. This likely stems from a read error, as it lies one base from a far larger clone. The sample carries other DNA sequences with the same CDR3. These data originate in a study of gamma-delta chains in newborns, infants, children. Germline-derived CDR1 and CDR2 are GEAIGNYY and EKD. CDR3 size: 19 residues. TCRdb re-called clones from the reads via CATT. The table includes a few thousand delta-chain clones, about 3% detected once. The TCR comes from a child who was a newborn, infant or young child, either healthy, febrile or measles-vaccinated (not recorded which). Specimen: blood. The chain is built from TRDV2 and TRDJ3, with 13 bases lining up with TRDD3. CDR3 region: CACDTVLGDTIWDTRQMFF. CDR3 DNA: TGTGCCTGCGACACCGTACTGGGGGATACGATTTGGGACACCCGACAGATGTTTTTC.